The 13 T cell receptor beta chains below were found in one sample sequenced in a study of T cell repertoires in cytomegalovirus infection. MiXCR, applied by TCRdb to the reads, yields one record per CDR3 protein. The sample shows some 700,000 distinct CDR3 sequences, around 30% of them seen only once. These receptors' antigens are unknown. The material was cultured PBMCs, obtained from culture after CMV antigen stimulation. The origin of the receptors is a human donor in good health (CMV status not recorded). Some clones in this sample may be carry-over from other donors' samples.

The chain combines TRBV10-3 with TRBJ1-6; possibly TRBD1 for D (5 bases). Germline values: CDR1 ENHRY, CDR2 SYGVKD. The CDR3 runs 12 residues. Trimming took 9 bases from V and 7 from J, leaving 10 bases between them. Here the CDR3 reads CAMGDRNSPLHF. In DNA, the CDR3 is TGTGCCATGGGGGATAGGAATTCACCCCTCCACTTT.

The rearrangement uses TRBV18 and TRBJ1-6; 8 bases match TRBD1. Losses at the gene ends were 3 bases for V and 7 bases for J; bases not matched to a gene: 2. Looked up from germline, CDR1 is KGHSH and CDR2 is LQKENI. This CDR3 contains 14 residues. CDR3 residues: CASSPDRANSPLHF. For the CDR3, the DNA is TGTGCCAGCTCACCGGACAGGGCCAATTCACCCCTCCACTTT.

The CDR3, as DNA: TGTGCCAGCAGCTCCCGGACTAGCGGGATGTACAATGAGCAGTTCTTC. Amino acid sequence: CASSSRTSGMYNEQFF. J is TRBJ2-1 and V is TRBV5-6; TRBD2 agrees at 12 bases. V lost 3 bases and J lost 4; bases outside the gene matches: 5. In germline, CDR1 is SGHDT, CDR2 YYEEEE. CDR3 length: 16 amino acids.

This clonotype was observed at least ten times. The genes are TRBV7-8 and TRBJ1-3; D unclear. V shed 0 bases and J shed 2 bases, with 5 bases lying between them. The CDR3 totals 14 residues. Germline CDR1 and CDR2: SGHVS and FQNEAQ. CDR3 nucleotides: TGTGCCAGCAGCTTAGCCGACACTGGAAACACCATATATTTT. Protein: CASSLADTGNTIYF.

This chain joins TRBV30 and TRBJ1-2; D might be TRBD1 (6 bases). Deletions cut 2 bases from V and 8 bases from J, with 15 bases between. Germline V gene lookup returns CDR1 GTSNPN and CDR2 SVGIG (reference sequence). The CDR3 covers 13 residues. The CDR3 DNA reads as TGTGCCTGGAGTCCGAACCTGGACAGCGGCTACACCTTC. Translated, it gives CAWSPNLDSGYTF.

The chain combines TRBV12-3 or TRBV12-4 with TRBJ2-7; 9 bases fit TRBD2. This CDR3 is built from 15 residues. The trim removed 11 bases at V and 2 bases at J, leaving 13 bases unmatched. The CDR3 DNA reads TGTGCCTCTGCCAGAGTGAGCGGGGGGCCCTACGAGCAGTACTTC. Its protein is CASARVSGGPYEQYF.

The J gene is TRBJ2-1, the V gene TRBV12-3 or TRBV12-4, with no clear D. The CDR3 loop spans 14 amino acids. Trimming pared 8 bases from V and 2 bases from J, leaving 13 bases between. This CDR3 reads CASVRDSPYNEQFF. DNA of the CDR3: TGTGCCAGCGTCCGCGATAGCCCCTACAATGAGCAGTTCTTC.

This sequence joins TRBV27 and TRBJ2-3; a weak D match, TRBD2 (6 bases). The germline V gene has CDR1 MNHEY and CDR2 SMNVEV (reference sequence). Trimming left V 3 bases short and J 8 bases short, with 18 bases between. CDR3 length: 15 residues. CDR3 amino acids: CASSFERAAGSTQYF. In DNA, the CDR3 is TGTGCCAGCAGTTTCGAGCGGGCGGCCGGGAGTACGCAGTATTTT.

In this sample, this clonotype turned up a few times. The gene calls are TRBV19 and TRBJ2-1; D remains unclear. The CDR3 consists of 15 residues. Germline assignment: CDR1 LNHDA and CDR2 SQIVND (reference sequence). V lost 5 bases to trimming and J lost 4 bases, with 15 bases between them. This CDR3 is CASSERASLYNEQFF. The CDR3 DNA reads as TGTGCCAGTAGTGAAAGGGCCTCGCTATACAATGAGCAGTTCTTC.

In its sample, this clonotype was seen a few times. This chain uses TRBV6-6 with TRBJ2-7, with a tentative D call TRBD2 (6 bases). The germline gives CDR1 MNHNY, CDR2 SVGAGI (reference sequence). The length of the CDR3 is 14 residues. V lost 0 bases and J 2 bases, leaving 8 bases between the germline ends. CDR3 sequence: CASSYSEGPYEQYF. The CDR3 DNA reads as TGTGCCAGCAGTTACTCGGAGGGGCCCTACGAGCAGTACTTC.

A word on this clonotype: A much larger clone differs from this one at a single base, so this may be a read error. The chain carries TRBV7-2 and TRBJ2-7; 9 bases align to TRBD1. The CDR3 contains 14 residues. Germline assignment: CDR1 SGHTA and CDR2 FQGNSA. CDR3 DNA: TGTGTCAGCAGACAGGGGGGCTCCTCCTACGAGCAGTACTTC. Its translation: CVSRQGGSSYEQYF.

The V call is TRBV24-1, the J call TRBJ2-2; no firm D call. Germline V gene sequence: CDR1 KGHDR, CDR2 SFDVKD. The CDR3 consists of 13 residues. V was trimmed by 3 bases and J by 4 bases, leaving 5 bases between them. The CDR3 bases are TGTGCCACCAGTGATACAACCACCGGGGAGCTGTTTTTT. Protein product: CATSDTTTGELFF.

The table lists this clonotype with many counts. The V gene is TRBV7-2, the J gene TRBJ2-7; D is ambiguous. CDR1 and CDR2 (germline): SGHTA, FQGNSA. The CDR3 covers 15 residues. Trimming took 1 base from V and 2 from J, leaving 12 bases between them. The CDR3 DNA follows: TGTGCCAGCAGCTTAGTGGACGGTTTGGCCTACGAGCAGTACTTC. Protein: CASSLVDGLAYEQYF.